The rows below give T cell receptor beta chains drawn from one sample of a study of blood T cell repertoires in COVID-19. Sequencing was performed with immunoSEQ multiplex PCR; in TCRdb, only in-frame clones are kept and a portion is missing. The sample has about 150,000 clones; 75% to 90% are singletons. The specimen was peripheral blood. The receptors stem from a man aged 60 to 69 with active or convalescent COVID-19. Both conserved end residues are part of each CDR3.

v_gene,j_gene,CDR3aa
TRBV7-9,TRBJ2-1,CASSSRRENEQFF
TRBV5-1,TRBJ1-6,CASSSGQGRISPLHF
TRBV5-4,TRBJ1-1,CASSMPQGARTEAFF
TRBV9,TRBJ2-2,CASSVVAGGRTGELFF
TRBV27,TRBJ1-2,CASSRDSVGYGYTF
TRBV7-9,TRBJ1-1,CASSPTRRVAFF
TRBV6-4,TRBJ1-6,CASRWGGRVSPLHF
TRBV28,TRBJ2-5,CASMRGGAGETQYF
TRBV30,TRBJ2-7,CAWSVTGSYEQYF
TRBV19,TRBJ2-3,CASSIRQGSDTQYF
TRBV11-1,TRBJ2-5,CASSLGTVQETQYF
TRBV24-1,TRBJ2-5,CATSDFRTSGRGGETQYF
TRBV5-1,TRBJ1-2,CASSLGQANYGYTF
TRBV10-3,TRBJ1-1,CAISESTEGTEAFF
TRBV19,TRBJ2-5,CASSIGTSGSPRETQYF
TRBV11-2,TRBJ2-3,CASSLVTGFPDTQYF
TRBV28,TRBJ1-5,CASSFGGSNQPQHF
TRBV4-1,TRBJ2-1,CASSQGGLTSGRYNEQFF
TRBV18,TRBJ2-4,CASSPPISTGGMTKNIQYF
TRBV19,TRBJ1-5,CASRPGHFSNQPQHF
TRBV5-1,TRBJ2-7,CASSSPNSYEQYF
TRBV18,TRBJ2-1,CASSPGQGGNNEQFF
TRBV19,TRBJ1-5,CASSIGSDLWVPQHF
TRBV7-2,TRBJ2-3,CASSLERQAPSTDTQYF
TRBV6-5,TRBJ1-2,CATSNNYGYTF
TRBV18,TRBJ1-5,CASSPLPYSNQPQHF
TRBV29-1,TRBJ2-7,CSAEDSGTYEQYF
TRBV11-2,TRBJ2-7,CASSYNGGGGYEQYF
TRBV5-4,TRBJ1-1,CASRQGAGTEAFF
TRBV19,TRBJ2-7,CASSISPGSYEQYF
TRBV5-1,TRBJ2-5,CASSQGTDQETQYF
TRBV29-1,TRBJ2-3,CSGEPGASTDTQYF
TRBV2,TRBJ1-4,CASTRDLFNEKLFF
TRBV5-4,TRBJ1-2,CASSPGPAEGYYGYTF
TRBV11-3,TRBJ2-3,CASSSGQGASDTQYF
TRBV28,TRBJ1-4,CASSTYRDEKLFF
TRBV28,TRBJ2-5,CASSFVLDGGIEETQYF
TRBV10-3,TRBJ2-5,CAISEPGTSGETQYF
TRBV4-2,TRBJ2-2,CASSQGGVAENTGELFF
TRBV2,TRBJ1-1,CASSLQGVGTEAFF
TRBV6-2/TRBV6-3,TRBJ2-7,CASSYSSGRAYEQYF
TRBV25-1,TRBJ2-3,CASSDRGSTDTQYF
TRBV6-5,TRBJ1-5,CASAIGQTNQPQHF
TRBV29-1,TRBJ2-5,CSAQGQQETQYF
TRBV29-1,TRBJ2-1,CSVAKQESYNEQFF
TRBV18,TRBJ1-1,CASSPPGTNTEAFF
TRBV3-1/TRBV3-2,TRBJ2-6,CASSQRDTFSGANVLTF
TRBV7-3,TRBJ2-5,CASSPARGYGISETQYF
TRBV4-2,TRBJ2-7,CASSQERGSYEQYF